This is a list of T cell receptor beta chains from one sample in a study of T cells expressing NK-cell markers. TCRdb re-analyzed the 5' RACE reads; it lists each CDR3 protein once, without DNA. The sample's table shows about 150,000 distinct CDR3 sequences. Material: blood T cells: a sorted CD56 or NKG2C T cell subset, CD4+ or CD8+ T cells, or bulk PBMC T cells (not recorded which). Receptors originate from a man aged 18-70 years in good health. CDR3s include the opening cysteine and the closing phenylalanine or tryptophan.

V gene	J gene	CDR3 protein
TRBV28	TRBJ1-4	CASSLAYEKLFF
TRBV6-5	TRBJ1-1	CASSHQTGLYTEAFF
TRBV12-3/TRBV12-4	TRBJ1-2	CASSLGQGYGYTF
TRBV20-1	TRBJ2-3	CSARPGLELHTQYF
TRBV5-1	TRBJ2-2	CASSFSPGTSGYTGELFF
TRBV7-8	TRBJ1-2	CASSNVPDKAHGYTF
TRBV3-1	TRBJ2-3	CASSQAVAGTASTDTQYF
TRBV7-2	TRBJ2-1	CASSADLGTGYNEQFF
TRBV7-8	TRBJ1-1	CASSFFGRVTEAFF
TRBV18	TRBJ2-3	CASSHITGGAETDTQYF
TRBV2	TRBJ2-3	CASTEWAPGTDTQYF
TRBV5-6	TRBJ2-3	CASSLEEAGTDTQYF
TRBV29-1	TRBJ1-1	CSVEGVNTEAFF
TRBV15	TRBJ2-2	CATSRGVSDTGELFF
TRBV24-1	TRBJ1-5	CATSAGQNNQPQHF
TRBV6-4	TRBJ1-1	CASSDSTGAGSEAFF
TRBV27	TRBJ2-2	CASSLGVLANTGELFF
TRBV2	TRBJ1-5	CASSSGRGDRPQHF